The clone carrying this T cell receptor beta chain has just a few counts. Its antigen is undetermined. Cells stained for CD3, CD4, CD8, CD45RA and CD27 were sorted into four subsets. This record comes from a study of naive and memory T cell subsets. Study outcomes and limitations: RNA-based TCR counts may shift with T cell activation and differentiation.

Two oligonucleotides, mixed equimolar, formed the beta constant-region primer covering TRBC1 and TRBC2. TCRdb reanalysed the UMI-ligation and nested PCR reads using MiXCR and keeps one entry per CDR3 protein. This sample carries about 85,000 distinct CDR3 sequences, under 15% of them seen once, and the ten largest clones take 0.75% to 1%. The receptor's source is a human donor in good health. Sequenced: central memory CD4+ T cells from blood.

This CDR3 reads CASSPLSGREGAGELFF. In DNA form, the CDR3 reads TGTGCCAGCTCACCACTTTCGGGAAGAGAGGGGGCCGGGGAGCTGTTTTTT. This chain connects TRBV18 to TRBJ2-2, with D maybe TRBD1 (6 bases). Germline-derived CDR1 and CDR2 are KGHSH and LQKENI. V lost 1 base and J 6 bases, leaving 18 bases between the germline ends. This CDR3 has 17 amino acids.